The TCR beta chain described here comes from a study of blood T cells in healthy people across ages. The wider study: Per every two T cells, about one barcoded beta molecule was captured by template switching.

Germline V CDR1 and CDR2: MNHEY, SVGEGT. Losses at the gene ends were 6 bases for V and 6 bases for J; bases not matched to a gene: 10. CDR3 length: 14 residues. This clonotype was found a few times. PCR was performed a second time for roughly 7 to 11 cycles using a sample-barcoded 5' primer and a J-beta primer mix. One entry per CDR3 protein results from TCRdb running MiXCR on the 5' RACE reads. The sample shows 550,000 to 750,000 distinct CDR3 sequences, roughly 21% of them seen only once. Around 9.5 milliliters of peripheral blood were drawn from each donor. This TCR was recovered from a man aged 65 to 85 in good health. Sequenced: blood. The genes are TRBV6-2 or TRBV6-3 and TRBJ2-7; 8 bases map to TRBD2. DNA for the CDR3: TGTGCCAGCAGGTTGGCAGCGGGAGTTCTCGAGCAGTACTTC. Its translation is CASRLAAGVLEQYF.